This TCR beta chain was obtained from a study of OX40 agonist ivuxolimab in advanced cancers. Study in general: Among those enrolled, mean age was roughly 55 years (range about 23 to 80) and about 79% were male.

The assay was immunoSEQ multiplex PCR, and TCRdb's table has in-frame clones only and misses some. The data show tens of thousands of clones, 70% to 90% seen once. This CDR3 region has 14 residues. Germline assignment: CDR1 MNHEY and CDR2 SMNVEV (reference sequence). V shed 8 bases and J 4 bases; nucleotides not matched to a gene: 4. The rearrangement links TRBV27 to TRBJ2-2; 10 bases are a match to TRBD2. Sequenced here: CD4+ or CD8+ T cells sorted from blood, sampled in a trial of the OX40 agonist ivuxolimab. This TCR came from an adult with an advanced solid tumor such as melanoma, head and neck, liver or kidney cancer. This chain's CDR3 is CASQSGRGTGELFF. Written as DNA, the CDR3 is TGTGCCAGCCAGAGCGGGAGGGGCACCGGGGAGCTGTTTTTT.